This T cell receptor beta chain emerged from a study of blood T cell repertoires in COVID-19. Across the whole study: Sites in the United States, Italy and Spain provided acute and convalescent COVID-19 samples. PBMCs, B-cell-depleted T cells, or T cells provided the cDNA or gDNA that made up the material.

Between the trimmed V and J ends, which lost 4 bases and 12 bases, there was a span of 13 bases. The CDR3 has 11 amino acids. Per germline, CDR1 MNHEY and CDR2 SVGAGI. In the source study's methods: Estimation of nucleated cell counts relied on the amplification of reference gene primers. Assay used: immunoSEQ multiplex PCR; TCRdb lists only in-frame clones, some missing. V and J calls and clone size are copied from that table; D and trimming were computed from the DNA. The table shows about 190,000 clones, with 84% occurring only once. The material sequenced was peripheral blood. The chain joins TRBV6-5 to TRBJ2-7, with D possibly being TRBD2 (5 bases). This clonotype was sampled from a woman aged 70-85 years with active or convalescent COVID-19. The chain's CDR3 is CASSLGAGLYF. The CDR3 region has the DNA TGTGCCAGCAGTTTGGGAGCAGGTCTGTACTTC.